These 32 T cell receptor beta chains originate from one sample sequenced in a study of T cell responses to AZD1222 COVID-19 vaccine. TCRdb keeps only in-frame clones here, not all; method: immunoSEQ multiplex PCR. The sample carries about 130,000 clones, approximately 90% recorded once. Specimen: peripheral blood, collected on day 0 of AZD1222 vaccination. All receptors derive from an adult in good health.

There are a few counts of this clone. The V and J genes are TRBV29-1 and TRBJ2-1, with TRBD1 as a possible D gene (5 bases). The V gene's germline CDR1 is SQVTM and CDR2 ANQGSEA. Trimming took off 7 bases at V and 0 bases at J, with 13 bases between the two ends. The CDR3 covers 14 residues. Here the CDR3 DNA reads TGCAGCGCCGTTCAGGGTGGCTCCTACAATGAGCAGTTCTTC. This codes for CSAVQGGSYNEQFF.

Here the CDR3 DNA reads TGCGCCAGCAGTCAACCCGACAGGGTAAGCGAGCAGTACTTC. It encodes CASSQPDRVSEQYF. This chain uses TRBV23-1 with TRBJ2-7; 7 bases line up with TRBD1. TRBV23-1 is an open reading frame whose function is uncertain. CDR3 length: 14 residues. V trimming: 2 bases; J trimming: 6 bases; junction bases outside the gene matches: 7.

The rearrangement joins TRBV19 to TRBJ2-3, with D unresolved. Germline V gene data show CDR1 as LNHDA and CDR2 as SQIVND (reference sequence). V lost 1 base, J lost 6 bases, and 8 bases lay in between. The CDR3 covers 13 residues. The CDR3: CASSIAYSDTQYF. The DNA for the CDR3 is TGTGCCAGTAGTATAGCGTACTCCGATACGCAGTATTTT.

This chain links TRBV19 with TRBJ2-3, with a tentative D call TRBD1 (6 bases). V shed 5 bases and J shed 0 bases, with 12 bases lying between them. The CDR3 has 15 amino acids. Germline V gene sequence: CDR1 LNHDA, CDR2 SQIVND (reference sequence). The CDR3 loop reads CASSSRDTSTDTQYF. The CDR3 DNA reads TGTGCCAGTAGTTCCCGGGACACCAGCACAGATACGCAGTATTTT.

Concerning this clone: Compared with germline, one end of the junction differs, possibly owing to a read error. The J gene is TRBJ2-3, the V gene TRBV11-1; 14 bases fit TRBD2. The CDR3 is 18 amino acids. Germline loops: CDR1 SGHAT, CDR2 FQDESV (reference sequence). The DNA of the CDR3 is TGTGCCAGCAGCCTAGCGGGACTAGCGGGGGCCCCCCTTTCTACGCAGTATTTT. The encoded protein is CASSLAGLAGAPLSTQYF.

This clone was recorded at least ten times. This chain connects TRBV10-3 to TRBJ2-7; the match to TRBD1 covers 10 bases. Germline CDR1 and CDR2: ENHRY and SYGVKD. The V and J ends lost 6 bases and 5 bases, in that order; junction bases with no gene match: 10. The CDR3 has 15 residues. The CDR3 DNA is TGTGCCATCAGGACCCGGGACAGGGGACGACACGAGCAGTACTTC. This encodes CAIRTRDRGRHEQYF.

This clone showed up just once. The chain couples TRBV21-1 to TRBJ1-2; the tabulated D call, TRBD1, remains unverified against the DNA. TRBV21-1 is termed a pseudogene. This CDR3 has 16 residues. CDR3 residues: CASSKGLGTGMAGYTF. The CDR3 coding sequence is TGTGCCAGCAGCAAAGGGTTAGGGACAGGGATGGCTGGCTACACCTTC.

V gene TRBV19 combines with J gene TRBJ1-5, with D maybe TRBD1 (6 bases). CDR1 is LNHDA, CDR2 SQIVND, per germline (reference sequence). CDR3 length equals 16 residues. V was cut by 5 bases and J by 6 bases, with 20 bases left in between. The chain's CDR3 is CASSPRDTGDIQPQHF. CDR3 DNA sequence: TGTGCCAGTAGTCCCCGGGACACGGGGGATATTCAGCCCCAGCATTTT.

The chain recombines TRBV7-2 with TRBJ1-5, with unresolved D. Germline V gene data show CDR1 as SGHTA and CDR2 as FQGNSA. The germline V and J ends were trimmed by 6 bases and 8 bases, with 2 bases remaining between them. The CDR3 has 9 amino acids. In DNA, the CDR3 is TGTGCCAGCAGAAAGCCCCAGCATTTT. Its protein product is CASRKPQHF.

The V gene is TRBV11-3, the J gene TRBJ2-3; 9 positions match TRBD2. This CDR3 comprises 16 residues. The germline gives CDR1 SGHNT, CDR2 YENEEA. The ends lost 4 bases at V and 4 bases at J; junction bases unmatched: 9. The CDR3, as DNA: TGTGCCAGCAGCTCCCAAGGTAGCGGGGGTGCAGATACGCAGTATTTT. Protein sequence: CASSSQGSGGADTQYF.

The gene calls are TRBV5-8 and TRBJ2-2; tentative D call: TRBD1 (6 bases). The CDR3 length is 17 residues. Trimming removed 4 bases at V and 2 bases at J, with 18 bases between. Germline V CDR1 and CDR2: SGHTS, YDEGEE. The CDR3 nucleotides are TGTGCCAGCAGCCTCTCGGACAGCCCTATTAACACCGGGGAGCTGTTTTTT. Its protein is CASSLSDSPINTGELFF.

The CDR3 bases are TGTGCCAGCAGCTTAGGCACAGGGGGAGTCTACGAGCAGTACTTC. Amino acid sequence: CASSLGTGGVYEQYF. This rearrangement joins TRBV7-9 to TRBJ2-7, with TRBD1 matching 8 bases. The CDR3 runs to 15 residues. Germline trimming cut 1 base from V and 3 bases from J; bases unmatched to any gene: 5. CDR1 is SEHNR and CDR2 is FQNEAQ in the germline V gene (reference sequence). Variable domain in full (rest from reference TRBV7-9 and TRBJ2-7): DTGVSQNPRHKITKRGQNVTFRCDPISEHNRLYWYRQTLGQGPEFLTYFQNEAQLEKSRLLSDRFSAERPKGSFSTLEIQRTEQGDSAMYLCASSLGTGGVYEQYFGPGTRLTVT.

The chain joins TRBV6-2 or TRBV6-3 to TRBJ2-2; 7 nucleotides line up with TRBD2. CDR1 MNHEY and CDR2 SVGEGT come from the germline V gene. V trimming: 4 bases; J trimming: 2 bases; junction bases outside the gene matches: 4. This CDR3 region has 15 residues. The CDR3 here is CASSWAGVNTGELFF. The DNA of the CDR3 is TGTGCCAGCAGTTGGGCGGGGGTAAACACCGGGGAGCTGTTTTTT.

This chain connects TRBV27 to TRBJ1-5, with 7 bases that match TRBD1. The CDR3 runs 15 residues. The V gene's germline CDR1 is MNHEY and CDR2 SMNVEV (reference sequence). After removal of 4 bases from V and 2 bases from J, the junction contained 5 bases not matched to a gene. CDR3 residues: CASSSQGSGNQPQHF. The CDR3 nucleotides are TGTGCCAGCAGTTCACAGGGGAGTGGCAATCAGCCCCAGCATTTT.

The chain links TRBV10-1 to TRBJ2-2; D not certain. With 0 bases removed from V and 0 bases from J, the gap between germline ends came to 11 bases. This CDR3 is 17 amino acids long. Germline loops: CDR1 WNHNN, CDR2 SYGVQD (reference sequence). Here the CDR3 DNA reads TGCGCCAGCAGTGAGTCTGTGTGGGGTACGAACACCGGGGAGCTGTTTTTT. Translating it yields CASSESVWGTNTGELFF.

The rearrangement joins TRBV4-3 to TRBJ2-7; D is unclear. V lost 1 base and J 3 bases, leaving 7 bases between the germline ends. This CDR3 spans 13 amino acids. Germline V gene sequence: CDR1 LGHNA, CDR2 YSLEER. CDR3 loop: CASSQVLGYEQYF. CDR3 coding DNA: TGCGCCAGCAGCCAAGTTCTAGGCTACGAGCAGTACTTC.

The rearrangement links TRBV7-9 to TRBJ2-7; the D is unclear. Germline V gene sequence: CDR1 SEHNR, CDR2 FQNEAQ (reference sequence). CDR3 length equals 13 residues. V was shortened by 5 bases and J by 4 bases, with 12 bases between the two germline ends. The CDR3 is CASSQVAGYEQYF. The CDR3, as DNA: TGTGCCAGCAGCCAAGTGGCAGGATACGAGCAGTACTTC.

J is TRBJ1-5 and V is TRBV4-3; maybe TRBD1 (5 bases). This CDR3 is 13 amino acids long. V dropped 1 base and J dropped 5 bases, with 6 bases sitting between them. CDR1 is LGHNA, CDR2 YSLEER, per germline. For the CDR3, the DNA is TGCGCCAGCAGCCAAGCAGGGTATCAGCCCCAGCATTTT. Its translation is CASSQAGYQPQHF.

A remark on this clone: Its ends do not fully match the called genes, so a read error is possible. The J gene is TRBJ1-2, the V gene TRBV5-6, with a tentative D call TRBD1 (5 bases). The CDR3 is 12 residues long. Germline V gives CDR1 SGHDT, CDR2 YYEEEE. The CDR3 protein is CASSLGAGLAVF. DNA of the CDR3: TGTGCCAGCAGCCTTGGGGCAGGTCTGGCGGTATTC.

The V gene is TRBV5-6, the J gene TRBJ2-7; D call uncertain. V was clipped by 0 bases and J by 0 bases, with 4 bases between them. Looked up from germline, CDR1 is SGHDT and CDR2 is YYEEEE. The CDR3 loop spans 13 amino acids. The CDR3 loop reads CASSLGASYEQYF. DNA of the CDR3: TGTGCCAGCAGCTTGGGAGCCTCCTACGAGCAGTACTTC.

The J gene is TRBJ2-7, the V gene TRBV5-5; TRBD1 matches 11 bases. The J segment lost 4 bases and the V segment lost 2 bases, leaving 8 bases of the junction unmatched. Germline CDR1 reads SGHKS; CDR2 reads YYEKEE (reference sequence). This CDR3 spans 16 amino acids. The CDR3 DNA reads as TGTGCCAGCAGCTTCCTGGACAGGGGGCTTTGGTACGAGCAGTACTTC. Translated: CASSFLDRGLWYEQYF.

V and J are TRBV4-2 and TRBJ1-6; the match to TRBD1 covers 9 bases. This CDR3 spans 16 amino acids. From germline, CDR1 is LGHNA and CDR2 YNFKEQ. V lost 3 bases to trimming and J lost 10 bases; unmatched junction nucleotides: 10. CDR3 in amino acids: CASSHGQGPSGSPLHF. For the CDR3, the DNA is TGTGCCAGCAGCCATGGACAGGGGCCCTCTGGGTCACCCCTCCACTTT.

The chain is built from TRBV28 and TRBJ2-7; D is undetermined. CDR1 and CDR2 (germline): MDHEN, SYDVKM. The CDR3 totals 12 residues. V lost 5 bases, J lost 2 bases, and 7 bases lay in between. The CDR3 loop reads CASSTTAYEQYF. The CDR3 bases are TGTGCCAGCAGTACTACTGCCTACGAGCAGTACTTC.

CDR3 amino acids: CAWSSPGLGFYEQYF. The CDR3, as DNA: TGTGCCTGGAGTTCTCCGGGTCTAGGGTTCTACGAGCAGTACTTC. The V and J genes are TRBV30 and TRBJ2-7; D call uncertain. With 2 bases removed from V and 3 bases from J, the gap between germline ends came to 17 bases. The germline CDR1 and CDR2 sequences are GTSNPN and SVGIG (reference sequence). CDR3 length: 15 residues. The full variable domain, with the rest looked up from reference TRBV30 and TRBJ2-7, is SQTIHQWPATLVQPVGSPLSLECTVEGTSNPNLYWYRQAAGRGLQLLFYSVGIGQISSEVPQNLSASRPQDRQFILSSKKLLLSDSGFYLCAWSSPGLGFYEQYFGPGTRLTVT.

The chain has TRBV12-3 or TRBV12-4 and TRBJ1-3; D is perhaps TRBD1 (5 bases). Trimming took 5 bases from V and 4 from J, leaving 6 bases between them. CDR3 length: 12 amino acids. In DNA, the CDR3 is TGTGCCAGCAGTCGGGGGGGAAACACCATATATTTT. Translating it yields CASSRGGNTIYF.

This chain links TRBV3-1 (or the pseudogene TRBV3-2) with TRBJ2-7, with unresolved D. CDR1 and CDR2 (germline): LGHDT, YNNKEL (reference sequence). The CDR3 contains 13 residues. With 5 bases removed from V and 1 base from J, the gap between germline ends came to 9 bases. CDR3 sequence: CASSIDISYEQYF. The CDR3 DNA is TGTGCCAGCAGCATAGACATATCCTACGAGCAGTACTTC.

The chain employs TRBV7-3 and TRBJ1-1; D is uncertain. V was cut by 5 bases and J by 1 base, with 8 bases left in between. Germline lookup yields CDR1 SGHTA and CDR2 FQGTGA. This CDR3 spans 13 amino acids. The CDR3 spells CASSTRPNTEAFF. CDR3 bases: TGTGCCAGCAGCACCAGACCGAACACTGAAGCTTTCTTT.

CDR3 in DNA: TGTGCCAGCAGCTTAGAGAACGCACAGGGGTCTGGCTACACCTTC. Amino acids: CASSLENAQGSGYTF. The rearrangement uses TRBV7-9 and TRBJ1-2; 7 nucleotides align to TRBD1. The length of the CDR3 is 15 residues. CDR1 is SEHNR and CDR2 is FQNEAQ in the germline V gene (reference sequence). J lost 7 bases, V lost 1 base, and 9 bases had no gene match.

The CDR3: CASRFERGANNEQFF. For the CDR3, the DNA is TGTGCCAGCAGATTCGAGCGGGGGGCAAACAATGAGCAGTTCTTC. The chain recombines TRBV2 with TRBJ2-1; 9 bases align to TRBD2. Per the germline V gene, CDR1 is SNHLY and CDR2 is FYNNEI. V shed 6 bases, J shed 5 bases, and the junction held 8 bases outside the gene matches. This CDR3 contains 15 residues. The full variable domain, its missing parts supplied by reference TRBV2 and TRBJ2-1, is EPEVTQTPSHQVTQMGQEVILRCVPISNHLYFYWYRQILGQKVEFLVSFYNNEISEKSEIFDDQFSVERPDGSNFTLKIRSTKLEDSAMYFCASRFERGANNEQFFGPGTRLTVL.

This clone was picked up one time. V gene TRBV5-1 combines with J gene TRBJ2-2; the D is unclear. CDR1 SGHRS and CDR2 YFSETQ come from the germline V gene. V was trimmed by 2 bases and J by 0 bases, leaving 8 bases between them. This CDR3 has 15 residues. The CDR3 sequence: CASSLPGANTGELFF. The CDR3 DNA reads as TGCGCCAGCAGCTTACCGGGTGCGAACACCGGGGAGCTGTTTTTT.

The chain is built from TRBV28 and TRBJ1-2; possibly TRBD1 for D (5 bases). In germline, CDR1 is MDHEN, CDR2 SYDVKM. The CDR3 runs to 13 residues. V was clipped by 7 bases and J by 3 bases, with 12 bases between them. In DNA, the CDR3 is TGTGCCAGCATCGGGGGTCGCTACTATGGCTACACCTTC. Translated: CASIGGRYYGYTF.

The V call is TRBV11-2, the J call TRBJ2-3, with a possible D match to TRBD2 (7 bases). The V and J ends lost 2 bases and 2 bases respectively, with 20 bases between them. Germline-derived CDR1 and CDR2 are SGHAT and FQNNGV. This CDR3 has 18 amino acids. The CDR3 loop reads CASSLIGGRGATTDTQYF. The CDR3 region has the DNA TGTGCCAGCAGCTTAATTGGAGGACGGGGGGCTACCACAGATACGCAGTATTTT.